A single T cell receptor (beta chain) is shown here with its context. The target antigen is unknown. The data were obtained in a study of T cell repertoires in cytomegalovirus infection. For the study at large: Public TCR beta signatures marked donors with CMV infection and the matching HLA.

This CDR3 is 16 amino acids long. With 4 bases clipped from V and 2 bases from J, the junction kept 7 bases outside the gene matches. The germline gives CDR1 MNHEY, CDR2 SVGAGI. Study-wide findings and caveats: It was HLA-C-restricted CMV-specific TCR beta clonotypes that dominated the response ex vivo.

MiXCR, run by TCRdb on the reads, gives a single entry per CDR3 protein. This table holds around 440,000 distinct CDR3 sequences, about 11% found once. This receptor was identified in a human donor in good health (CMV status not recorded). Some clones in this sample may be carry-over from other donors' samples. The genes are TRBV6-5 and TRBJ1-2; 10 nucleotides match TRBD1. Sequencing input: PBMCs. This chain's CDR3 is CASSFTGTGANYGYTF. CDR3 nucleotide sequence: TGTGCCAGCAGTTTCACCGGGACAGGGGCCAACTATGGCTACACCTTC.